This T cell receptor beta chain was retrieved from a study of CXCR3-negative and CXCR3-positive naive CD8 T cells. As to this clonotype: The antigen is unknown.

Study-level findings and limits: Naive subsets showed comparable surface CD5, and TCR interaction strength was also inferred from TRB CDR3 physicochemistry. Similar TRBV-TRBJ gene usage was seen in naive CXCR3-negative and CXCR3-positive cells, but not in memory cells.

This CDR3 has 17 residues. In germline, CDR1 is MNHEY, CDR2 SVGAGI. Researchers prepared the TRB cDNA libraries using 5' RACE with UMI labels. TCRdb re-called the 5' RACE reads; one entry per CDR3 protein, DNA not given. The sample totals about 66,000 distinct CDR3 sequences; its top ten clones hold 4.3%. The chain couples TRBV6-5 to TRBJ2-2; TCRdb proposes TRBD2, but this gene call is untestable without DNA. The specimen sequenced was naive CXCR3- CD8+ T cells from blood. Sample subset: CD45RO-CCR7+CD27+CD95- naive CD8+ T cells lacking CXCR3 (TNR3-). The TCR was taken from a human donor in good health. Some clones in this sample may be carry-over from other donors' samples. Here the CDR3 reads CASSSHRRTSNTGELFF.